This T cell receptor beta chain was sequenced in a study of cytomegalovirus exposure and HLA in healthy donors. Study details: Of roughly 400 genotyped donors, more than 75% grouped in the Caucasian-associated ancestry cluster. General study results and limits: Owing to their indistinguishability, certain V segments, notably TRBV6-2 and TRBV6-3, were excluded.

Primers: 60 Vbeta forward and 13 Jbeta reverse. TCRdb's table, derived via immunoSEQ multiplex PCR, lists solely in-frame clones and lacks some. Found here are 100,000 to 150,000 clones, approximately 71% of them singletons; the top ten hold around 3%. CDR3 length: 16 residues. Germline V CDR1 and CDR2: PRHDT, FYEKMQ (reference sequence). This clone came up once. Its antigen remains unknown. The source is a woman aged 50 to 60 in good health and CMV-seronegative. The material sequenced was PBMCs. The chain links TRBV13 to TRBJ2-5; the D gene is possibly TRBD2 (7 bases). The J call is in doubt because the DNA end fits TRBJ2-7 better. CDR3 sequence (DNA): TGTGCCAGCAGCTCTTTGGGGGGCGGGAGCTCCTACGAGCAGTACTTC. As protein: CASSSLGGGSSYEQYF.